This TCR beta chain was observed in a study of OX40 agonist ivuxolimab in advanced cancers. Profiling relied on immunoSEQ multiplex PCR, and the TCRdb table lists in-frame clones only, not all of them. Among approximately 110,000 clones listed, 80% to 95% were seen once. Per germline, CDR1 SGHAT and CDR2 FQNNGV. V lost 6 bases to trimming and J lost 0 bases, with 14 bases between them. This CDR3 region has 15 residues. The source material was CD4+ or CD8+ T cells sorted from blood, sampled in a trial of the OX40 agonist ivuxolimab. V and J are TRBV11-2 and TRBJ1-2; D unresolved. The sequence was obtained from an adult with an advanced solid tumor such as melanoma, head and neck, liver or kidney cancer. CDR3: CASRLHGNTNYGYTF. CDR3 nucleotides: TGTGCCAGCAGACTTCATGGGAATACTAACTATGGCTACACCTTC.